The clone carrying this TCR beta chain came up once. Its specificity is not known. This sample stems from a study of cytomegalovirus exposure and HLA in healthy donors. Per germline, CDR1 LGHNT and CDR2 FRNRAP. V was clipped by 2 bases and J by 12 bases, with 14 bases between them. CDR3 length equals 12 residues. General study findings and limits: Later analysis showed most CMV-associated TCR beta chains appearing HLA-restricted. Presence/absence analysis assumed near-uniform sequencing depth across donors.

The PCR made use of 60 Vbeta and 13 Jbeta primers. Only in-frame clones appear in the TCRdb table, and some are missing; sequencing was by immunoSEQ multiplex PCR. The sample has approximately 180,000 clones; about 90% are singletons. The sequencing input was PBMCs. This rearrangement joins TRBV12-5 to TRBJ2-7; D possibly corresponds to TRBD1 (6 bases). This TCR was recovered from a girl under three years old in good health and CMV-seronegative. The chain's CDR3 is CASGLRTDKLYF. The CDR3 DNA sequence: TGTGCTAGTGGTTTGCGGACAGACAAGCTGTACTTC.